Listed below are T cell receptor beta chains from one sample, sequenced in a study of blood T cell repertoires in COVID-19. Here immunoSEQ multiplex PCR was the method, and the copy in TCRdb shows in-frame clones only, minus some. The profile shows 250,000 or so clones, roughly four fifths of them singletons. The sample comprised peripheral blood. The receptors originated from a woman in her sixties or seventies with acute or convalescent COVID-19. Each CDR3 is given with its conserved first and last residue. The D gene is left open where the match is weak. Clone size is given for some rows only: seen once, a few or many times, or a class if the clone is expanded.

cdr3_nt cdr3_aa d_call j_call v_call clone_size
TGTGCCAGCAGCTCCGCGGTCGTAGCGGGGGGGCTCAGTGGAGATACGCAGTATTTT CASSSAVVAGGLSGDTQYF TRBD2 TRBJ2-3 TRBV11-2 few
TGTGCCAGCAGCCGTCTAGGTCAGCCCCAGCATTTT CASSRLGQPQHF NA TRBJ1-5 TRBV5-6 NA
TGTGCCAGTAGTATAGGAAGCGGGGGGGGCACAGATACGCAGTATTTT CASSIGSGGGTDTQYF TRBD2 TRBJ2-3 TRBV19 NA
TGTGCCAGCAGGATAGCGGTAAACACCGGGGAGCTGTTTTTT CASRIAVNTGELFF NA TRBJ2-2 TRBV2 NA
TGCGCCAGCAGTGAATCAGGTTTTAATTCACCCCTCCACTTT CASSESGFNSPLHF NA TRBJ1-6 TRBV10-1 NA
TGCAGTGCTAGTCGTAAGGGGCAGGGTCAGCCCCAGCATTTT CSASRKGQGQPQHF NA TRBJ1-5 TRBV20-1 NA
TGTGCCAGCAGCTTAGACAGGGTTGAAAAACTGTTTTTT CASSLDRVEKLFF NA TRBJ1-4 TRBV7-9 NA
TGTGCCAGCAGCCCATTGGTTACAGCTTATCAGCCCCAGCATTTT CASSPLVTAYQPQHF NA TRBJ1-5 TRBV7-2 NA
TGTGCCAGCAGCCCCCCGGGATCTCTGCGAACTGAAGCTTTCTTT CASSPPGSLRTEAFF NA TRBJ1-1 TRBV14 once
TGTGCCAGCAGTGAAGTGGGCAATAACTATGGCTACACCTTC CASSEVGNNYGYTF NA TRBJ1-2 TRBV6-1 few
TGCGCCAGCAGCCAGGATGACAAGAACACTGAAGCTTTCTTT CASSQDDKNTEAFF NA TRBJ1-1 TRBV4-1 NA
TGTGCCAGCAGTAACTCCATTGGCAGGGGGCATGAAAAACTGTTTTTT CASSNSIGRGHEKLFF TRBD1 TRBJ1-4 TRBV6-6 NA
TGTGCCAGCAGCTTGCTCGACACCGGGGAGCTGTTTTTT CASSLLDTGELFF NA TRBJ2-2 TRBV5-5 NA
TGTGCCTGGAGCTACGGACAGTCAAGTAATGAAAAACTGTTTTTT CAWSYGQSSNEKLFF NA TRBJ1-4 TRBV30 NA
TGCGCCAGCAAAGGAGGGGAGTCAACTATGTACGGCTACACCTTC CASKGGESTMYGYTF NA TRBJ1-2 TRBV5-1 NA
TGTGCCAGTAGTTTTACGGACCAGGGATCAGGCTACACCTTC CASSFTDQGSGYTF NA TRBJ1-2 TRBV19 NA
TGCGCCAGCAGCCCTGACAGGGGTCCCTACAATGAGCAGTTCTTC CASSPDRGPYNEQFF TRBD1 TRBJ2-1 TRBV5-1 once
TGCGCCAGCAGGACAGGGGTTAGTAATGAAAAACTGTTTTTT CASRTGVSNEKLFF TRBD1 TRBJ1-4 TRBV5-1 NA
TGCAGCGTTGCACTGAATCGGGGCGTACACAGCGGGGCAGCCGAAGAGACCCAGTACTTC CSVALNRGVHSGAAEETQYF TRBD2 TRBJ2-5 TRBV29-1 NA
TGTGCCATCAGTCCTCAGGTTGACAAAAATGAAAAACTGTTTTTT CAISPQVDKNEKLFF NA TRBJ1-4 TRBV10-3 NA
TGTGCCAGCAGCCCAGAAGTCTCGGGACAGCATAATTCACCCCTCCACTTT CASSPEVSGQHNSPLHF TRBD1 TRBJ1-6 TRBV4-2 NA
TGTGCCAGCTCCACAGGGGGTGACACTGAAGCTTTCTTT CASSTGGDTEAFF TRBD1 TRBJ1-1 TRBV18 once
TGTGCCAGCAGCTTAGGGGGACTAGCGGCGGCCGGGGAGCTGTTTTTT CASSLGGLAAAGELFF TRBD2 TRBJ2-2 TRBV7-6 NA
TGTGCCAGCAGTCCAACAGGGAGCCCTAATTCACCCCTCCACTTT CASSPTGSPNSPLHF NA TRBJ1-6 TRBV25-1 once
TGTGCCAGCAGCGTTGCAGGGACGAACACCGGGGAGCTGTTTTTT CASSVAGTNTGELFF NA TRBJ2-2 TRBV9 NA
TGTGCCAGCAGCCAACAGACCTTGGGAGGCGGTCAGCCCCAGCATTTT CASSQQTLGGGQPQHF NA TRBJ1-5 TRBV4-2 NA
TGTGCCAGCAGGGGTGAGAGGGCCCTTAATTCACCCCTCCACTTT CASRGERALNSPLHF NA TRBJ1-6 TRBV6-5 NA
TGTGCCAGCAGTTTAGAAGGGGTGAGCACTGAAGCTTTCTTT CASSLEGVSTEAFF NA TRBJ1-1 TRBV28 NA
TGTGCCAGCAGTGACGGACAGGGTGAGGTTGGGCAGTATTTT CASSDGQGEVGQYF TRBD1 TRBJ2-3 TRBV6-2/TRBV6-3 once
TGTGCCTGGAGCTCAGGGGGACAGGCCCTCTATGGCTACACCTTC CAWSSGGQALYGYTF TRBD1 TRBJ1-2 TRBV30 NA
TGTGCCAGCAGCTTAGATCGGGTAGTAGAGACCCAGTACTTC CASSLDRVVETQYF NA TRBJ2-5 TRBV11-2 once
TGTGCCAGCAGCGTAGGGGGACAGGGGGAGACCCAGTACTTC CASSVGGQGETQYF TRBD1 TRBJ2-5 TRBV9 NA
TGTGCCAGCAGCTTACGTTTTGCTGAAGCTTTCTTT CASSLRFAEAFF NA TRBJ1-1 TRBV7-2 once
TGTGCCAGCAGTTCCCCCATCTACAGCTCTGGAAACACCATATATTTT CASSSPIYSSGNTIYF NA TRBJ1-3 TRBV28 NA
TGTGCCAGCAGCCGTAGACTAGCGGATAATCAGCCCCAGCATTTT CASSRRLADNQPQHF NA TRBJ1-5 TRBV7-2 NA
TGTGCCAGCAGCTCAGGGGCTGCTGGAAACACCATATATTTT CASSSGAAGNTIYF NA TRBJ1-3 TRBV7-2 NA
TGTGCCAGTAGTCGGGACTTTCCGGAGACCCAGTACTTC CASSRDFPETQYF NA TRBJ2-5 TRBV19 NA
TGTGCCAGCAGTGAAGGTCAGTACTACGAGCAGTACTTC CASSEGQYYEQYF NA TRBJ2-7 TRBV6-1 NA
TGCGCCAGCAGCTTAACTTACAGTGCCTACGAGCAGTACTTC CASSLTYSAYEQYF NA TRBJ2-7 TRBV5-1 NA
TGTGCCAGCAGTTCATCCGGGACACATAATTCACCCCTCCACTTT CASSSSGTHNSPLHF NA TRBJ1-6 TRBV27 NA
TGTGCCAGTAGTCCGACAGGAGAATATGGCTACACCTTC CASSPTGEYGYTF NA TRBJ1-2 TRBV19 NA
TGCAGTGCTAGTAGGTCTAGCGGGGGCGATGAGCAGTTCTTC CSASRSSGGDEQFF TRBD2 TRBJ2-1 TRBV20-1 NA
TGTGCCATCAGCGGGGGAACTCCGACAGATACGCAGTATTTT CAISGGTPTDTQYF NA TRBJ2-3 TRBV10-3 NA
TGTGCCAGTAGTATCGGGGGGTTGAACACTGAAGCTTTCTTT CASSIGGLNTEAFF NA TRBJ1-1 TRBV19 NA
TGCGCCAGCAGCCAAGAAGGTTGGACAGTGAACACTGAAGCTTTCTTT CASSQEGWTVNTEAFF NA TRBJ1-1 TRBV4-1 NA
TGCGCCAGCAGCTTGTCAGGGGGCAGAGGCTACGAGCAGTACTTC CASSLSGGRGYEQYF TRBD1 TRBJ2-7 TRBV5-1 NA
TGTGCCAGCAGTCAGACTAGCGGGGGGTGGGATACGCAGTATTTT CASSQTSGGWDTQYF TRBD2 TRBJ2-3 TRBV6-5 NA